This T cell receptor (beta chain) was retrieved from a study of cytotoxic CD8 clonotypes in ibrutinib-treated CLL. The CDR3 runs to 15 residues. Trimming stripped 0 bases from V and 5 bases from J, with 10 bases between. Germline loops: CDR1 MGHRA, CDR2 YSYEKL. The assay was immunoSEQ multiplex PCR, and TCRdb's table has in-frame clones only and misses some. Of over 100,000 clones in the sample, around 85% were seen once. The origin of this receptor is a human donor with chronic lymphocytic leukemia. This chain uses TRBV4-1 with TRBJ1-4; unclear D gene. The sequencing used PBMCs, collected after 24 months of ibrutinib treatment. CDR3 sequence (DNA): TGCGCCAGCAGCCAAGATCGCCGCGAAAATGAAAAACTGTTTTTT. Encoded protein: CASSQDRRENEKLFF.